The clone carrying this T cell receptor (beta chain) occurred once. Its antigen is unknown. This CDR3 is also generated by other DNA sequences in the sample. The data belong to a study of cytomegalovirus exposure and HLA in healthy donors. Study-wide background: A subsequent analysis reported that the 95 to 150 validation repertoires were produced on the same platform that had also been used for the 600 to 700 first-cohort repertoires. Study results and caveats: Rare sequences made up most TCRs, while some public TCRs were found in many donors. That first-cohort TCR clusters tended to co-occur in the approximately 110 validation repertoires was found in a later analysis.

TCRdb keeps only in-frame clones here, not all; method: immunoSEQ multiplex PCR. The data show 110,000 to 150,000 clones, almost 85% seen once. Separate from the approximately 720-subject first cohort was the approximately 110-subject validation cohort, to which the donors belonged. With 1 base clipped from V and 7 bases from J, the junction kept 4 bases outside the gene matches. From germline, CDR1 is SNHLY and CDR2 FYNNEI. There are 14 residues in the CDR3. This rearrangement joins TRBV2 to TRBJ1-5, with 7 nucleotides matching TRBD1. Material: PBMCs. The TCR comes from a woman younger than 45 in good health and CMV-seronegative. The CDR3: CASSEEQGNQPQHF. The CDR3 coding sequence is TGTGCCAGCAGTGAAGAACAGGGGAACCAGCCCCAGCATTTT.